The clone carrying this TCR beta chain was found a few times. Antigen unknown. This sample was included in a study of T cell repertoires in cytomegalovirus infection. The overall study: In public TCR beta signatures, there were indications of both CMV infection and matching HLA type. Whole-study findings and limits: Identification of carriers of CMV plus the relevant HLA was performed using cumulative public TCR beta family frequency.

TCRdb passed the reads through MiXCR, listing each CDR3 protein once. Among 570,000 or so distinct CDR3 sequences listed, 35% to 50% were seen once. This CDR3 is built from 12 residues. Trimming shortened V by 5 bases and J by 6 bases, and 10 bases separated the two germline ends. CDR1 LNHNV and CDR2 YYDKDF come from the germline V gene (reference sequence). Sequencing was performed on cultured PBMCs, taken from culture after CMV antigen stimulation. This sequence joins TRBV15 and TRBJ1-1; D unclear. The sequence came from a human donor in good health (CMV status not recorded). Some clones in this sample may be carry-over from other donors' samples. As DNA, the CDR3 is TGTGCCACCAGCCCCTACGCCGCTGAAGCTTTCTTT. It codes for CATSPYAAEAFF.